The 32 T cell receptor beta chains given below trace back to one sample, sequenced in a study of shared clonotypes between healthy human individuals. Repertoires were generated with immunoSEQ multiplex PCR, while TCRdb's copy carries only in-frame clones and drops some. The sample gives 700,000 or so clones, about two thirds of which show up once; about 1.8% is in the top ten. The specimen was memory CD4+ T cells sorted from blood. Subset denoted: CD45RA-negative fraction. These TCRs come from a woman in her thirties in good health.

Ten or more counts support this clone. V is TRBV19 and J is TRBJ2-5; no reliable D call. The CDR3 has 12 amino acids. The germline CDR1 and CDR2 sequences are LNHDA and SQIVND (reference sequence). V lost 9 bases and J lost 1, with 9 bases in between. In nucleotides, the CDR3 is TGTGCCAGCGGAGCAGCCCAAGAGACCCAGTACTTC. This codes for CASGAAQETQYF.

V is TRBV6-5 and J is TRBJ2-2, with 11 positions matching TRBD2. This CDR3 has 15 amino acids. Germline-derived CDR1 and CDR2 are MNHEY and SVGAGI. Trimming took 6 bases from V and 7 from J; bases not matched to a gene: 7. Written as DNA, the CDR3 is TGTGCCAGCAGGCTGGGACTAGCGGATGACGGGGAGCTGTTTTTT. It yields the protein CASRLGLADDGELFF.

The V gene is TRBV29-1, the J gene TRBJ1-1; D is ambiguous. The CDR3 has 13 residues. Germline CDR1 SQVTM, CDR2 ANQGSEA. The V end was cut by 6 bases, the J end by 1 base, with 12 bases between. The DNA for the CDR3 is TGCAGCGTGCCAGACCAGTCGAACACTGAAGCTTTCTTT. Residues: CSVPDQSNTEAFF. Drawing the rest from reference TRBV29-1 and TRBJ1-1, the complete variable domain is SAVISQKPSRDICQRGTSLTIQCQVDSQVTMMFWYRQQPGQSLTLIATANQGSEATYESGFVIDKFPISRPNLTFSTLTVSNMSPEDSSIYLCSVPDQSNTEAFFGQGTRLTVV.

The chain carries TRBV7-9 and TRBJ2-2; perhaps D is TRBD1 or TRBD2 (5 bases each). The germline V gene has CDR1 SEHNR and CDR2 FQNEAQ (reference sequence). This CDR3 is 18 amino acids long. Trimming removed 5 bases at V and 2 bases at J, with 21 bases between. The CDR3 DNA reads as TGTGCCAGCAGCGACGGGGACCGACGTAAACTAAACACCGGGGAGCTGTTTTTT. Translated, it gives CASSDGDRRKLNTGELFF.

The rearrangement uses TRBV29-1 and TRBJ2-1; TRBD2 agrees at 13 bases. Per the germline V gene, CDR1 is SQVTM and CDR2 is ANQGSEA. The CDR3 consists of 17 residues. Germline trimming cut 7 bases from V and 5 bases from J; bases unmatched to any gene: 14. The CDR3 nucleotides read TGCAGCGCCCCACGCCCCCCGGGACTAGCGGGGAACAATGAGCAGTTCTTC. It codes for CSAPRPPGLAGNNEQFF.

This chain uses TRBV25-1 with TRBJ1-1; TRBD1 matches 11 bases. The junction had 9 bases not matched to a gene; V was cut back by 6 bases and J by 3 bases. The CDR3 runs to 16 residues. Germline lookup yields CDR1 MGHDK and CDR2 SYGVNS. The CDR3 loop is CASSHGQGARDTEAFF. The CDR3 nucleotides are TGTGCCAGCAGCCACGGACAGGGGGCGAGGGACACTGAAGCTTTCTTT.

As regards this clone: The identical CDR3 is also encoded by other nucleotide sequences in the sample. The chain recombines TRBV18 with TRBJ1-4; tentatively, D is TRBD1 (6 bases). The CDR3 is made up of 16 amino acids. V shed 3 bases and J shed 1 base, with 12 bases lying between them. Germline CDR1 reads KGHSH; CDR2 reads LQKENI. CDR3 sequence reads: CASSPTGQLTNEKLFF. DNA for the CDR3: TGTGCCAGCTCACCGACCGGACAGTTAACTAATGAAAAACTGTTTTTT. Full variable domain (missing parts from reference TRBV18 and TRBJ1-4): NAGVMQNPRHLVRRRGQEARLRCSPMKGHSHVYWYRQLPEEGLKFMVYLQKENIIDESGMPKERFSAEFPKEGPSILRIQQVVRGDSAAYFCASSPTGQLTNEKLFFGSGTQLSVL.

The chain links TRBV13 to TRBJ2-3, with D perhaps assigned TRBD1 or TRBD2 (6 bases each). V lost 4 bases and J 0 bases, leaving 14 bases between the germline ends. The CDR3 length is 16 residues. Germline V CDR1 and CDR2: PRHDT, FYEKMQ (reference sequence). This CDR3 is CASSWRGAGSTDTQYF. For the CDR3, the DNA is TGTGCCAGCAGCTGGAGGGGGGCGGGAAGCACAGATACGCAGTATTTT.

The rearrangement uses TRBV18 and TRBJ2-2; TRBD1 agrees at 8 bases. This CDR3 is built from 16 residues. Germline CDR1 KGHSH, CDR2 LQKENI. Unmatched junction bases numbered 6, after V lost 0 bases and J lost 6 bases. The CDR3 is CASSPPSQGAPGELFF. The CDR3 DNA is TGTGCCAGCTCACCACCTAGTCAGGGGGCGCCCGGGGAGCTGTTTTTT.

This clone appeared a single time. It may be a read error: a sequence one base away is much more abundant. The chain has TRBV7-6 and TRBJ1-1; D is perhaps TRBD1 (6 bases). Germline V gives CDR1 SGHVS, CDR2 FNYEAQ. This CDR3 is 13 amino acids long. Deletions cut 4 bases from V and 2 bases from J, with 8 bases between. The CDR3 protein is CASSSQGNTEAFF. The CDR3 nucleotides are TGTGCCAGCAGCTCACAGGGAAACACTGAAGCTTTCTTT.

V gene TRBV6-5 combines with J gene TRBJ1-5; D gene unclear. The ends were cut back, 5 bases at V and 6 bases at J, with 14 bases in the middle. The CDR3 is 14 residues long. Per the germline V gene, CDR1 is MNHEY and CDR2 is SVGAGI. The CDR3 is CASSPQRSGQPQHF. CDR3 DNA sequence: TGTGCCAGCAGTCCACAGAGATCGGGTCAGCCCCAGCATTTT.

The chain employs TRBV25-1 and TRBJ2-1, with TRBD2 matching 8 bases. V lost 5 bases and J lost 7; bases outside the gene matches: 10. The germline V gene encodes CDR1 MGHDK and CDR2 SYGVNS. This CDR3 comprises 15 residues. The CDR3 loop reads CASSLPGTRVNEQFF. For the CDR3, the DNA is TGTGCCAGCAGTCTCCCCGGGACTAGGGTTAATGAGCAGTTCTTC.

This clone was seen just once. The V call is TRBV6-5, the J call TRBJ2-5; D is unresolved. Looked up from germline, CDR1 is MNHEY and CDR2 is SVGAGI. The V end lost 4 bases, the J end lost 7 bases, and 13 bases lay between the germline ends. The CDR3 contains 13 residues. The CDR3: CASSSPLLRTQYF. The DNA for the CDR3 is TGTGCCAGCAGTTCGCCCTTACTCCGGACCCAGTACTTC.

This clone was detected only a few times. The chain joins TRBV6-5 to TRBJ1-2; TRBD1 aligns across 9 bases. Germline V gene data show CDR1 as MNHEY and CDR2 as SVGAGI. The J segment lost 7 bases and the V segment lost 6 bases, leaving 3 bases of the junction unmatched. The CDR3 totals 12 residues. The CDR3 sequence is CASRTGGAGYTF. The CDR3 nucleotides read TGTGCCAGCAGGACAGGGGGGGCTGGCTACACCTTC.

In its sample, this clone was seen once. J is TRBJ2-5 and V is TRBV5-1; 13 nucleotides line up with TRBD2. TRBJ2-7 matches the DNA end more closely, so the J call is doubtful. In germline, CDR1 is SGHRS, CDR2 YFSETQ. The CDR3 has 14 amino acids. CDR3 in DNA: TGCGCCAGCAGCGGGGGGACTAGCGGGACCGAGCAGTACTTC. Its protein product is CASSGGTSGTEQYF.

J is TRBJ2-5 and V is TRBV29-1; D may be TRBD1 or TRBD2 (6 bases each). The CDR3 sequence is 13 residues long. Between the trimmed V and J ends, which lost 4 bases and 1 base, there was a span of 10 bases. The germline V gene has CDR1 SQVTM and CDR2 ANQGSEA. CDR3 sequence: CSVGRDIQETQYF. CDR3 nucleotide sequence: TGCAGCGTTGGGAGGGACATCCAAGAGACCCAGTACTTC.

CDR3: CASSQDILQSYEQYF. The CDR3 region has the DNA TGTGCCAGCAGCCAAGATATTCTGCAGAGCTACGAGCAGTACTTC. V is TRBV4-2 and J is TRBJ2-7; D not resolved. Germline-derived CDR1 and CDR2 are LGHNA and YNFKEQ. Trimming took off 0 bases at V and 3 bases at J, with 12 bases between the two ends. This CDR3 has 15 residues.

The rearrangement links TRBV5-1 to TRBJ1-5, with D possibly TRBD1 on 6 matching bases. The V gene lost 4 bases and the J gene lost 2 bases, with 13 bases spanning the gap. Germline V lookup: CDR1 SGHRS, CDR2 YFSETQ. The CDR3 sequence is 15 residues long. The CDR3 bases are TGCGCCAGCAGCACTTCAGGGGAGCGCAATCAGCCCCAGCATTTT. It encodes CASSTSGERNQPQHF.

This clone was observed a single time. J is TRBJ1-2 and V is TRBV28; 7 nucleotides line up with TRBD1. CDR1 and CDR2 from the germline V gene are MDHEN and SYDVKM. The CDR3 sequence is 14 residues long. V lost 6 bases to trimming and J lost 0 bases; unmatched junction nucleotides: 4. The CDR3 region is CASRPGGTNYGYTF. The CDR3 DNA sequence: TGTGCCAGCAGGCCAGGGGGTACTAACTATGGCTACACCTTC.

The rearrangement links TRBV19 to TRBJ2-1; TRBD2 agrees at 8 bases. The V gene end was trimmed by 4 bases and the J gene end by 4 bases; junction bases not matched to a gene: 6. Germline CDR1 is LNHDA and CDR2 is SQIVND (reference sequence). The CDR3 runs 15 residues. The CDR3 region is CASSSTSGLYNEQFF. The CDR3 DNA sequence: TGTGCCAGTAGTAGTACTAGCGGCCTATACAATGAGCAGTTCTTC.

This chain connects TRBV5-1 to TRBJ1-6; 11 bases fit TRBD1. The germline CDR1 and CDR2 sequences are SGHRS and YFSETQ. V shed 4 bases, J shed 10 bases, and the junction held 7 bases outside the gene matches. There are 15 residues in the CDR3. The CDR3 DNA reads TGCGCCAGCAGCGGACGGACAGGGGGCTACTCACCCCTCCACTTT. Its protein is CASSGRTGGYSPLHF.

Worth noting for this clone: Other nucleotide sequences from this sample produce the same CDR3. V is TRBV11-1 and J is TRBJ2-5; TRBD2 is a possible D gene (6 bases). The CDR3 contains 13 residues. CDR1 SGHAT and CDR2 FQDESV come from the germline V gene (reference sequence). Trimming stripped 4 bases from V and 5 bases from J, with 11 bases between. The CDR3 coding sequence is TGTGCCAGCAGCTCCGGGGGATATGAGACCCAGTACTTC. It specifies CASSSGGYETQYF.

This sequence joins TRBV5-1 and TRBJ2-7, with D uncertain. Germline loops: CDR1 SGHRS, CDR2 YFSETQ. The CDR3 length is 13 residues. The V and J ends lost 4 bases and 7 bases respectively, with 15 bases between them. The CDR3 here is CASSLRPPSEQYF. CDR3 DNA: TGCGCCAGCAGCCTGCGGCCCCCCTCAGAGCAGTACTTC.

The chain is built from TRBV5-1 and TRBJ1-4; D not certain. Trimming took 2 bases from V and 11 from J, leaving 16 bases between them. The CDR3 runs to 14 residues. The germline V gene encodes CDR1 SGHRS and CDR2 YFSETQ. This CDR3 is CASSFGRLESKLFF. The CDR3 coding sequence is TGCGCCAGCAGCTTCGGGAGACTTGAGAGTAAACTGTTTTTT.

In its sample, this clone was seen a few times. This chain uses TRBV30 with TRBJ1-2; 9 bases line up with TRBD1. Per germline, CDR1 GTSNPN and CDR2 SVGIG (reference sequence). The CDR3 totals 14 residues. V was pared by 0 bases and J by 4 bases, with 3 bases of the junction left unmatched. CDR3 sequence reads: CAWSVQGAVYGYTF. The CDR3 DNA reads TGTGCCTGGAGTGTACAGGGGGCGGTCTATGGCTACACCTTC.

The chain is built from TRBV29-1 and TRBJ2-3; 7 nucleotides match TRBD2. The ends lost 5 bases at V and 5 bases at J; junction bases unmatched: 4. This CDR3 region has 12 residues. Germline V lookup: CDR1 SQVTM, CDR2 ANQGSEA. CDR3 amino acids: CSVQVAGDTQYF. The CDR3 region has the DNA TGCAGCGTTCAAGTAGCGGGAGATACGCAGTATTTT.

The chain carries TRBV5-6 and TRBJ2-2; D perhaps matches TRBD1 (6 bases). With 2 bases removed from V and 4 bases from J, the gap between germline ends came to 15 bases. Germline V lookup: CDR1 SGHDT, CDR2 YYEEEE. The CDR3 runs to 16 residues. The CDR3 sequence: CASSLTGTRITGELFF. Written as DNA, the CDR3 is TGTGCCAGCAGCTTAACAGGGACACGGATCACCGGGGAGCTGTTTTTT.

The chain joins TRBV9 to TRBJ1-2; TRBD1 is a possible D gene (6 bases). CDR1 and CDR2 (germline): SGDLS, YYNGEE. The V end was cut by 0 bases, the J end by 4 bases, with 13 bases between. There are 15 residues in the CDR3. The CDR3 bases are TGTGCCAGCAGCGTAGGCAGTCCAGGGGTCTATGGCTACACCTTC. It encodes CASSVGSPGVYGYTF.

V is TRBV5-4 and J is TRBJ1-1; TRBD1 matches at 9 bases. The V gene end was trimmed by 5 bases and the J gene end by 6 bases; junction bases not matched to a gene: 8. The CDR3 spans 14 residues. Germline V gene sequence: CDR1 SGHNT, CDR2 YYREEE (reference sequence). CDR3 coding DNA: TGTGCCAGCAGGTTGACAGGGGGGAGCCCTGAAGCTTTCTTT. Protein product: CASRLTGGSPEAFF.

This clone came up once. The rearrangement uses TRBV28 and TRBJ1-1; 7 nucleotides match TRBD1. V shed 3 bases and J 9 bases; nucleotides not matched to a gene: 7. The CDR3 consists of 13 residues. Looked up from germline, CDR1 is MDHEN and CDR2 is SYDVKM. CDR3 DNA: TGTGCCAGCAGTTTTGGAAGGGGGCGGCAAGCTTTCTTT. Translation gives CASSFGRGRQAFF.

The genes are TRBV5-4 and TRBJ2-7, with TRBD1 as a possible D gene (5 bases). This CDR3 is 14 amino acids long. Germline CDR1 and CDR2: SGHNT and YYREEE (reference sequence). The V and J ends lost 1 base and 8 bases respectively, with 16 bases between them. CDR3 DNA: TGTGCCAGCAGCTTGACTGAGTCAGGGTTTAAGCAGTACTTC. This gives the protein CASSLTESGFKQYF.

This clone was picked up one time. The chain is built from TRBV7-9 and TRBJ2-7; the D gene is possibly TRBD2 (5 bases). Trimming removed 2 bases at V and 6 bases at J, with 14 bases between. Germline V lookup: CDR1 SEHNR, CDR2 FQNEAQ (reference sequence). The CDR3 has 14 amino acids. The CDR3 region is CASSLSAGIGEQYF. The CDR3 nucleotides read TGTGCCAGCAGCTTATCCGCCGGGATAGGCGAGCAGTACTTC.